These T cell receptor beta chains were read from a single sample in a study of blood T cells in healthy people across ages. Each CDR3 protein gets one entry after TCRdb re-called the 5' RACE reads with MiXCR. The data show hundreds of thousands of distinct CDR3 sequences, around 68% seen once. Sequenced material: blood. These receptors were collected from a man aged 25 to 40 in good health. Each CDR3 is given with its conserved first and last residue. D genes are given only for firm matches. The size of a clone is reported for some rows only, either as once, few or many, or as a class for expanded clones.

TRBJ1-5 | . | TRBV4-3 | TRBD1 | TGCGCCAGCAGAGAGGGGGCTTATAGCAATCAGCCCCAGCATTTT | CASREGAYSNQPQHF
TRBJ2-1 | . | TRBV10-3 | TRBD2 | TGTGCCATCAGTGCCAAACTAGCGGGGGGCTACAATGAGCAGTTCTTC | CAISAKLAGGYNEQFF
TRBJ2-5 | . | TRBV6-1 | . | TGTGCCAGCAGTGGAAGCAGGGGACTTGAGACCCAGTACTTC | CASSGSRGLETQYF
TRBJ2-7 | . | TRBV10-3 | . | TGTGCCATCAGAAACGAACTCCAAGGGGAGCAGTACTTC | CAIRNELQGEQYF
TRBJ2-7 | . | TRBV6-2/TRBV6-3 | . | TGTGCCAGCAGTTATGTGGATTACGAGCAGTACTTC | CASSYVDYEQYF
TRBJ1-5 | . | TRBV2 | . | TGTGCCAGCAGTGAAGACATTAGCAATCAGCCCCAGCATTTT | CASSEDISNQPQHF
TRBJ2-1 | . | TRBV4-2 | TRBD2 | TGTGCCAGCACCCTAGCGGGGGGGCGGGCGCTCTACAATGAGCAGTTCTTC | CASTLAGGRALYNEQFF
TRBJ2-7 | . | TRBV9 | . | TGTGCCAGCAGCGAGGGAGCTGGAGACTACGAGCAGTACTTC | CASSEGAGDYEQYF
TRBJ2-3 | few | TRBV10-3 | TRBD2 | TGTGCCATCAGTGGGGGGACTAGCGGGGCTACGCAGTATTTT | CAISGGTSGATQYF
TRBJ2-3 | . | TRBV4-1 | . | TGCGCCAGCAGCCAAGGGGGCGGGGGCCTCACAGATACGCAGTATTTT | CASSQGGGGLTDTQYF
TRBJ2-3 | few | TRBV7-2 | . | TGTGCCAGCAGCTTAGCCGAATATACGCAGTATTTT | CASSLAEYTQYF
TRBJ2-7 | . | TRBV7-2 | . | TGTGCCAGCAGAAGAAATGGACAGAGCTACTCCTACGAGCAGTACTTC | CASRRNGQSYSYEQYF
TRBJ2-1 | few | TRBV7-3 | TRBD2 | TGTGCCAGCAGCTTCGGACTAGCGGGGGCAAGCTCCTACAATGAGCAGTTCTTC | CASSFGLAGASSYNEQFF
TRBJ2-4 | once | TRBV21-1 | . | TGTGCCAGCAGCACCCAGTCTAGAGACAGGATTTTAGCCAAAAACATTCAGTACTTC | CASSTQSRDRILAKNIQYF
TRBJ1-6 | . | TRBV9 | . | TGTGCCAGCAGCTCAAATCCCGGGACCGCGAGCTCCTATAATTCACCCCTCCACTTT | CASSSNPGTASSYNSPLHF
TRBJ2-7 | . | TRBV9 | . | TGTGCCAGCAGCGTGGCTCACACCGCCTACGAGCAGTACTTC | CASSVAHTAYEQYF
TRBJ2-7 | . | TRBV7-9 | TRBD1 | TGTGCCAGCAGCTTAGTAGGGGGACAGTACACCTACGAGCAGTACTTC | CASSLVGGQYTYEQYF
TRBJ1-2 | . | TRBV24-1 | . | TGTGCCACCAGTGACGCGGGGATTAACTATGGCTACACCTTC | CATSDAGINYGYTF
TRBJ1-5 | . | TRBV20-1 | . | TGCAGTGCTAGAGGGGAGTATAGCAATCAGCCCCAGCATTTT | CSARGEYSNQPQHF
TRBJ2-3 | . | TRBV6-1 | TRBD2 | TGTGCCAGCAGTCCCCTGGCTAGCGGGGGAGCTAGCACAGATACGCAGTATTTT | CASSPLASGGASTDTQYF
TRBJ1-2 | . | TRBV27 | TRBD1 | TGTGCCAGCCGCCTTAGTCCCGGGACAGGGGAAGGCTACACCTTC | CASRLSPGTGEGYTF
TRBJ2-7 | many | TRBV9 | TRBD2 | TGTGCCAGCAGTCCAACTAGCGGGGGCCCCTACGAGCAGTACTTC | CASSPTSGGPYEQYF
TRBJ2-1 | . | TRBV4-2 | . | TGTGCCAGCAGCCAACACCGGGACTCCTACAATGAGCAGTTCTTC | CASSQHRDSYNEQFF
TRBJ2-1 | few | TRBV5-1 | . | TGCGCCAGCAGCCTGTATGCGGATGAGCAGTTCTTC | CASSLYADEQFF
TRBJ1-1 | . | TRBV29-1 | . | TGCAGCGTTGAATCGGGCCAAGGGCTGGCTTTCTTT | CSVESGQGLAFF
TRBJ2-3 | few | TRBV7-9 | TRBD1 | TGTGCCAGCAGCTTTCGGACAGGGGGAACAGATACGCAGTATTTT | CASSFRTGGTDTQYF
TRBJ2-1 | . | TRBV29-1 | . | TGCAGCGTTGGAGGGGAGCGGTGGCCTTACAATGAGCAGTTCTTC | CSVGGERWPYNEQFF
TRBJ2-5 | few | TRBV10-3 | TRBD2 | TGTGCCACCATGCGGGGGGAGCAACAAGAGACCCAGTACTTC | CATMRGEQQETQYF
TRBJ2-6 | . | TRBV12-3/TRBV12-4 | . | TGTGCCAGCGGGAGGGGGCCCTCTGGGGCCAACGTCCTGACTTTC | CASGRGPSGANVLTF
TRBJ2-7 | . | TRBV6-2/TRBV6-3 | . | TGTGCCAGCAAGTACGGGACAAGAGCTTACGAGCAGTACTTC | CASKYGTRAYEQYF
TRBJ2-3 | . | TRBV4-3 | TRBD2 | TGCGCCAGCAGCCAAGACCCGGGGGGTCCCCCCACAGATACGCAGTATTTT | CASSQDPGGPPTDTQYF
TRBJ2-5 | few | TRBV6-6 | . | TGTGCCAGCTCAGGGGAAGAGACCCAGTACTTC | CASSGEETQYF
TRBJ2-7 | . | TRBV28 | . | TGTGCCAGCAGAACATATGGCGAGCAGTACTTC | CASRTYGEQYF
TRBJ1-2 | . | TRBV6-2/TRBV6-3 | . | TGTGCCAGCAGTTATGAGACGGGCTATGGCTACACCTTC | CASSYETGYGYTF
TRBJ1-6 | . | TRBV4-3 | . | TGCGCCAGCAGCCAAGGCCAGCAGAATTCACCCCTCCACTTT | CASSQGQQNSPLHF
TRBJ1-4 | . | TRBV7-9 | . | TGTGCCAGCAGCTTGAGAGAGGGTACTGCAACTAATGAAAAACTGTTTTTT | CASSLREGTATNEKLFF
TRBJ2-7 | . | TRBV7-3 | TRBD2 | TGTGCCAGCTCTCGGGAGGGGGAGTCCTACGAGCAGTACTTC | CASSREGESYEQYF
TRBJ2-1 | . | TRBV7-2 | TRBD1 | TGTGCCAGCAGCTCACCAAGGGACAGCCAATACAATGAGCAGTTCTTC | CASSSPRDSQYNEQFF
TRBJ2-3 | few | TRBV9 | . | TGTGCCAGCAGCGTAGCTGGGGGGTCGGCGACAGATACGCAGTATTTT | CASSVAGGSATDTQYF
TRBJ2-3 | . | TRBV11-3 | . | TGTGCCAGCAGCTTAGAGGCAGGGGAAGATACGCAGTATTTT | CASSLEAGEDTQYF
TRBJ2-1 | . | TRBV7-9 | TRBD2 | TGTGCCAGCAGTGCGGGACTAGCTTACAATGAGCAGTTCTTC | CASSAGLAYNEQFF
TRBJ2-3 | . | TRBV5-1 | . | TGCGCCAGCAGCTTCCCACAGACAGATACGCAGTATTTT | CASSFPQTDTQYF
TRBJ2-3 | . | TRBV24-1 | . | TGTGCCACCAGTGATGGGGGAACAGATACGCAGTATTTT | CATSDGGTDTQYF
TRBJ1-2 | . | TRBV9 | . | TGTGCCAGCACCGGAGGAGGTCTCTACACCTTC | CASTGGGLYTF
TRBJ2-3 | . | TRBV3-1 | . | TGTGCCAGCAGCCTTCAGGTGTCGGCCACAGATACGCAGTATTTT | CASSLQVSATDTQYF
TRBJ2-2 | . | TRBV9 | . | TGTGCCGGCAGTAAGAGGGATCCAGGGTCGAGATTTCAGCACCGCACCGGGGAGCTGTTTTTT | CAGSKRDPGSRFQHRTGELFF
TRBJ2-7 | few | TRBV10-3 | TRBD1 | TGTGCCATCGTCACCCGGGACAGGGGTACCTACGAGCAGTACTTC | CAIVTRDRGTYEQYF
TRBJ2-3 | . | TRBV29-1 | TRBD2 | TGCAGCGCTGAGAGTCGAGCGGGGGGCCCTACAGATACGCAGTATTTT | CSAESRAGGPTDTQYF
TRBJ2-1 | . | TRBV6-4 | . | TGTGCCAGCTCCCGCCTGGGGGGCGCGAGGAATGAGCAGTTCTTC | CASSRLGGARNEQFF
TRBJ2-3 | few | TRBV20-1 | TRBD2 | TGCAGTGCTAGGTCAGCGGGGGGGCCTAGGTCTCCCACAGATACGCAGTATTTT | CSARSAGGPRSPTDTQYF